One and the same sample provided the 32 T cell receptor beta chains below, sequenced in a study of PD-L1 blockade in urothelial cancer. Assay used: immunoSEQ multiplex PCR; TCRdb lists only in-frame clones, some missing. This sample has more than 35,000 clones, with more than 75% found just once. The starting material was PBMCs, obtained around atezolizumab (anti-PD-L1) treatment. The receptors originated from an older man with urothelial cancer.

This chain connects TRBV19 to TRBJ1-5; D may be TRBD1 (6 bases). Germline assignment: CDR1 LNHDA and CDR2 SQIVND (reference sequence). This CDR3 has 14 amino acids. V lost 3 bases and J lost 3, with 9 bases in between. The CDR3 here is CASSMGGLNQPQHF. Here the CDR3 DNA reads TGTGCCAGTAGTATGGGGGGGCTCAATCAGCCCCAGCATTTT.

The rearrangement joins TRBV9 to TRBJ2-7; 8 bases map to TRBD2. V gave up 0 bases and J gave up 3 bases; unmatched junction bases: 2. The CDR3 extends over 14 amino acids. The germline V gene encodes CDR1 SGDLS and CDR2 YYNGEE. CDR3 in amino acids: CASSVGSGSYEQYF. DNA of the CDR3: TGTGCCAGCAGCGTAGGGAGCGGGAGCTACGAGCAGTACTTC.

The sample holds one count of this clone. J is TRBJ2-7 and V is TRBV4-3, with 11 bases fitting TRBD2. Germline CDR1 reads LGHNA; CDR2 reads YSLEER. The V gene end was trimmed by 2 bases and the J gene end by 4 bases; junction bases not matched to a gene: 10. The CDR3 is 17 residues long. The CDR3 nucleotides are TGCGCCAGCAGCCAATTTAGCGGGGGGGCCGAGGGGTACGAGCAGTACTTC. Its protein is CASSQFSGGAEGYEQYF.

The rearrangement links TRBV9 to TRBJ1-3; tentatively, D is TRBD1 (6 bases). Trimming shortened V by 0 bases and J by 0 bases, and 7 bases separated the two germline ends. This CDR3 has 15 residues. Germline CDR1 and CDR2: SGDLS and YYNGEE. CDR3 sequence (DNA): TGTGCCAGCAGCGTAGGCAGGGGCTCTGGAAACACCATATATTTT. It is translated as CASSVGRGSGNTIYF.

The V and J genes are TRBV7-9 and TRBJ2-7, with D tentatively TRBD2 (6 bases). V was shortened by 5 bases and J by 6 bases, with 14 bases between the two germline ends. The CDR3 runs 13 residues. Germline CDR1 reads SEHNR; CDR2 reads FQNEAQ (reference sequence). The CDR3 nucleotides are TGTGCCAGCAGCCATAACCCCGGGGGCGAGCAGTACTTC. Translated, it gives CASSHNPGGEQYF.

The chain links TRBV5-1 to TRBJ1-1, with 10 nucleotides matching TRBD1. In germline, CDR1 is SGHRS, CDR2 YFSETQ. Trimming at V came to 0 bases and at J to 5 bases, leaving 7 bases not matched to a gene. The CDR3 has 16 amino acids. CDR3 region: CASSLEGGTGVTEAFF. The CDR3 bases are TGCGCCAGCAGCTTGGAGGGGGGGACAGGGGTTACTGAAGCTTTCTTT.

The chain has TRBV7-3 and TRBJ2-7; 9 nucleotides match TRBD1. The DNA end is a closer match to TRBJ2-5, so the J assignment may be wrong. There are 14 residues in the CDR3. Germline V gene data show CDR1 as SGHTA and CDR2 as FQGTGA. DNA of the CDR3: TGTGCCAGCAGCTTAACCGGGACAGGGTCGACCCAGTACTTC. Amino acid sequence: CASSLTGTGSTQYF.

V is TRBV5-1 and J is TRBJ2-1; 15 bases line up with TRBD2. V lost 0 bases, J lost 6 bases, and 1 base stayed unmatched. CDR1 is SGHRS, CDR2 YFSETQ, per germline. The CDR3 is 16 residues long. The CDR3 is CASSLGTSGGVNEQFF. The CDR3, as DNA: TGCGCCAGCAGCTTGGGGACTAGCGGGGGGGTCAATGAGCAGTTCTTC.

This clone was recorded once. The chain carries TRBV7-9 and TRBJ1-1; no definite D call. The CDR3 totals 13 residues. CDR1 is SEHNR, CDR2 FQNEAQ, per germline (reference sequence). V lost 7 bases and J lost 3, with 12 bases in between. The CDR3 DNA reads as TGTGCCAGCATCATGGCATCCTACACTGAAGCTTTCTTT. It is translated as CASIMASYTEAFF.

The chain recombines TRBV5-6 with TRBJ1-2; TRBD1 is a possible D gene (5 bases). Germline CDR1 SGHDT, CDR2 YYEEEE. The CDR3 spans 15 residues. The ends were cut back, 3 bases at V and 3 bases at J, with 15 bases in the middle. For the CDR3, the DNA is TGTGCCAGCAGCTCGGTAGGGGCGGGGGACTATGGCTACACCTTC. The encoded protein is CASSSVGAGDYGYTF.

The chain recombines TRBV6-5 with TRBJ2-7, with 7 bases lining up with TRBD1. CDR3 length: 14 amino acids. V gave up 6 bases and J gave up 7 bases; unmatched junction bases: 12. The V gene's germline CDR1 is MNHEY and CDR2 SVGAGI. CDR3 loop: CASSQQTGREEQYF. As DNA, the CDR3 is TGTGCCAGCAGCCAGCAGACAGGGCGTGAAGAGCAGTACTTC.

The chain links TRBV6-1 to TRBJ1-5, with D tentatively TRBD1 (5 bases). The ends were cut back, 4 bases at V and 0 bases at J, with 13 bases in the middle. The CDR3 sequence is 16 residues long. CDR1 is MNHNS, CDR2 SASEGT, per germline. The CDR3 spells CASSGSRQYSNQPQHF. CDR3 in DNA: TGTGCCAGCAGTGGGTCTAGACAGTATAGCAATCAGCCCCAGCATTTT.

This clone was observed a handful of times. The chain links TRBV4-1 to TRBJ2-3, with 11 bases identical to TRBD2. The germline CDR1 and CDR2 sequences are MGHRA and YSYEKL. V was pared by 7 bases and J by 6 bases, with 9 bases of the junction left unmatched. This CDR3 has 15 residues. CDR3 DNA sequence: TGCGCCAGCACCAAAGCACTAGCGGGGGAGGATACGCAGTATTTT. Residues: CASTKALAGEDTQYF.

This chain links TRBV19 with TRBJ2-7; D might be TRBD2 (6 bases). Between the trimmed V and J ends, which lost 4 bases and 2 bases, there was a span of 15 bases. Per the germline V gene, CDR1 is LNHDA and CDR2 is SQIVND (reference sequence). This CDR3 has 15 amino acids. CDR3 protein: CASSKPLAGPYEQYF. CDR3 DNA sequence: TGTGCCAGTAGTAAACCCTTGGCGGGACCCTACGAGCAGTACTTC.

This clone was detected a few times. The chain has TRBV4-3 and TRBJ1-4; perhaps TRBD1 as D (5 bases). The germline CDR1 and CDR2 sequences are LGHNA and YSLEER. Trimming took 0 bases from V and 4 from J, leaving 12 bases between them. CDR3 length: 16 residues. The CDR3 sequence: CASSQDLRTFNEKLFF. DNA of the CDR3: TGCGCCAGCAGCCAAGATCTACGGACATTTAATGAAAAACTGTTTTTT.

The V call is TRBV28, the J call TRBJ2-1; D is possibly TRBD2 (6 bases). The V end lost 5 bases, the J end lost 3 bases, and 17 bases lay between the germline ends. This CDR3 is 16 amino acids long. The germline CDR1 and CDR2 sequences are MDHEN and SYDVKM. The CDR3 region has the DNA TGTGCCAGCAGTCCCCATTGGGCGGGGAACTACAATGAGCAGTTCTTC. Amino acids: CASSPHWAGNYNEQFF.

This chain's CDR3 is CASSVEGVGSYNEQFF. CDR3 sequence (DNA): TGTGCCAGCAGTGTAGAGGGTGTTGGATCCTACAATGAGCAGTTCTTC. The gene calls are TRBV2 and TRBJ2-1, with D tentatively TRBD2 (5 bases). CDR3 length: 16 amino acids. The germline gives CDR1 SNHLY, CDR2 FYNNEI. V lost 4 bases and J lost 1, with 14 bases in between.

The chain uses TRBV6-1 and TRBJ2-7, with 7 bases fitting TRBD1. This CDR3 is built from 14 residues. V shed 5 bases, J shed 6 bases, and the junction held 10 bases outside the gene matches. Germline-derived CDR1 and CDR2 are MNHNS and SASEGT. The CDR3 nucleotides read TGTGCCAGCAGTACGGAGACAGGGACCGGCGAGCAGTACTTC. It is translated as CASSTETGTGEQYF.

V usage is TRBV29-1 and J usage is TRBJ1-1; D is uncertain. V shed 4 bases and J shed 0 bases, with 6 bases lying between them. The CDR3 loop spans 12 amino acids. The germline gives CDR1 SQVTM, CDR2 ANQGSEA. CDR3 DNA sequence: TGCAGCGTTGGAGGATTGAACACTGAAGCTTTCTTT. This sequence encodes CSVGGLNTEAFF.

The chain combines TRBV7-2 with TRBJ2-1; the match to TRBD2 covers 10 bases. The trim removed 4 bases at V and 9 bases at J, leaving 6 bases unmatched. Per germline, CDR1 SGHTA and CDR2 FQGNSA. CDR3 size: 14 residues. This CDR3 is CASSSSGSLGEQFF. CDR3 bases: TGTGCCAGCAGCTCTAGCGGGAGTCTCGGTGAGCAGTTCTTC.

The chain combines TRBV7-2 with TRBJ1-5, with 7 nucleotides matching TRBD1. This CDR3 contains 15 residues. The J segment lost 2 bases and the V segment lost 5 bases, leaving 6 bases of the junction unmatched. Germline V gene lookup returns CDR1 SGHTA and CDR2 FQGNSA. CDR3 coding DNA: TGTGCCAGCAGCCCTACAGGGGACGGCAATCAGCCCCAGCATTTT. Translation gives CASSPTGDGNQPQHF.

The chain combines TRBV19 with TRBJ1-5, with a tentative D call TRBD1 (6 bases). V gave up 8 bases and J gave up 4 bases, with 12 bases separating them. This CDR3 is 13 amino acids long. Germline V gives CDR1 LNHDA, CDR2 SQIVND (reference sequence). The CDR3 DNA reads TGTGCCAGTGGGGGCCGGAGGAATCAGCCCCAGCATTTT. This translates into CASGGRRNQPQHF.

The CDR3 coding sequence is TGTGCCAGCAGTTTGGGTCCGGGATCTAACTATGGCTACACCTTC. Translated: CASSLGPGSNYGYTF. This chain uses TRBV6-5 with TRBJ1-2; D is uncertain. CDR1 and CDR2 from the germline V gene are MNHEY and SVGAGI. The CDR3 contains 15 residues. The V end lost 4 bases, the J end lost 0 bases, and 12 bases lay between the germline ends.

V usage is TRBV5-1 and J usage is TRBJ2-1; 7 bases agree with TRBD2. CDR1 is SGHRS, CDR2 YFSETQ, per germline. J was trimmed by 7 bases and V by 4 bases; bases with no gene match: 11. The CDR3 totals 15 residues. The chain's CDR3 is CASSPEASGTNEQFF. Written as DNA, the CDR3 is TGCGCCAGCAGCCCCGAAGCTAGCGGTACAAATGAGCAGTTCTTC.

The chain joins TRBV5-1 to TRBJ2-1; TRBD2 matches at 7 bases. With V trimmed by 1 base and J by 7 bases, 5 bases remained unmatched. Germline CDR1 is SGHRS and CDR2 is YFSETQ. The CDR3 length is 14 residues. Here the CDR3 reads CASSLRAGWNEQFF. CDR3 in DNA: TGCGCCAGCAGCTTGAGAGCGGGATGGAATGAGCAGTTCTTC.

V and J are TRBV7-8 and TRBJ1-2; TRBD1 matches 7 bases. The germline CDR1 and CDR2 sequences are SGHVS and FQNEAQ. V gave up 1 base and J gave up 4 bases; unmatched junction bases: 6. The CDR3 extends over 15 amino acids. Here the CDR3 DNA reads TGTGCCAGCAGCTTAGATCCCGGACAGGCCTATGGCTACACCTTC. Translated: CASSLDPGQAYGYTF.

The V call is TRBV27, the J call TRBJ1-6; TRBD1 agrees at 7 bases. With 6 bases clipped from V and 0 bases from J, the junction kept 5 bases outside the gene matches. Germline lookup yields CDR1 MNHEY and CDR2 SMNVEV (reference sequence). This CDR3 has 16 residues. The CDR3 coding sequence is TGTGCCAGCAGGGGGGGACAGTTCTCCTATAATTCACCCCTCCACTTT. As protein: CASRGGQFSYNSPLHF.

This chain uses TRBV6-5 with TRBJ2-3; 10 bases align to TRBD2. V shed 6 bases, J shed 0 bases, and the junction held 3 bases outside the gene matches. The CDR3 is 15 residues long. Germline CDR1 and CDR2: MNHEY and SVGAGI. The DNA of the CDR3 is TGTGCCAGCAGGCCGACTAGCGGGAGCACAGATACGCAGTATTTT. It is translated as CASRPTSGSTDTQYF.

The chain uses TRBV19 and TRBJ2-1; 8 bases agree with TRBD2. Germline trimming cut 3 bases from V and 12 bases from J; bases unmatched to any gene: 7. Germline lookup yields CDR1 LNHDA and CDR2 SQIVND (reference sequence). There are 13 residues in the CDR3. CDR3 residues: CASSIGVAGSQFF. The CDR3 DNA follows: TGTGCCAGTAGTATCGGGGTAGCGGGGTCGCAGTTCTTC.

V usage is TRBV25-1 and J usage is TRBJ2-5; TRBD1 is a possible D gene (6 bases). The CDR3 is 12 amino acids. The V end was cut by 11 bases, the J end by 4 bases, with 14 bases between. Germline CDR1 is MGHDK and CDR2 is SYGVNS. The CDR3 protein is CAGATGGETQYF. The DNA for the CDR3 is TGTGCCGGCGCGACAGGAGGAGAGACCCAGTACTTC.

The chain carries TRBV5-4 and TRBJ2-2; 12 bases are shared with TRBD1. The CDR3 is 16 residues long. The germline CDR1 and CDR2 sequences are SGHNT and YYREEE (reference sequence). The V and J ends lost 3 bases and 7 bases, in that order; junction bases with no gene match: 7. DNA of the CDR3: TGTGCCAGCAGCTCCAGGGACAGGGGGCGAAGCGGGGAGCTGTTTTTT. Translated: CASSSRDRGRSGELFF.

This clone was seen more than once but under ten times. The chain recombines TRBV6-1 with TRBJ2-7; the D gene is possibly TRBD2 (5 bases). Per the germline V gene, CDR1 is MNHNS and CDR2 is SASEGT. CDR3 length equals 14 residues. Between the trimmed V and J ends, which lost 6 bases and 1 base, there was a span of 13 bases. In DNA form, the CDR3 reads TGTGCCAGCAGCCCCCGAGGGCAGTCCTACGAGCAGTACTTC. Protein sequence: CASSPRGQSYEQYF.